The present TCR beta chain was sequenced within a study of T cell responses to AZD1222 COVID-19 vaccine. Study at large: Combined were second doses at about 4 or about 12 weeks.

About this clone itself: Its specificity is not known.

Whole-study findings and limits: Dominant CD4 TCR responses targeted spike regions 160-218 and 743-854. Reports indicate that nearly half of spike-specific TCRs are directed at unmutated variant regions.

There are 18 residues in the CDR3. CDR1 is MGHRA and CDR2 is YSYEKL in the germline V gene. V was shortened by 2 bases and J by 6 bases, with 22 bases between the two germline ends. Method: immunoSEQ multiplex PCR; TCRdb's copy keeps in-frame clones and lacks some. The sample yields more than 150,000 clones, roughly 88% seen once. The sequence derives from an adult in good health. The chain couples TRBV4-1 to TRBJ1-4; weak D call: TRBD1 (6 bases). The sample in question was peripheral blood, obtained on day 0 of AZD1222 vaccination. CDR3: CASSQRMNEGGADEKLFF. For the CDR3, the DNA is TGCGCCAGCAGCCAAAGAATGAATGAGGGGGGCGCGGATGAAAAACTGTTTTTT.